This T cell receptor (beta chain) emerged from a study of blood T cell repertoires in COVID-19. In the study overall: The analysed material was cDNA or gDNA that came from T cells, B-cell-depleted T cells, or PBMCs.

Which cohort a participant joined came from the clinical history participants gave. Original data processing: Estimation of nucleated cell counts was performed using reference gene primer amplification. TCRdb keeps only in-frame clones here, not all; method: immunoSEQ multiplex PCR. Clonal size and the V and J genes are those of that table, whereas D and trimming came from the DNA. The table lists 270,000 or so clones, approximately 91% of them singletons. Sample: PBMCs or T cells enriched from blood (not recorded which). This clonotype was obtained from a middle-aged woman with acute COVID-19.

The CDR3 region has the DNA TGTGCCACCAGCAGACTAAGGGGTTACGAGCAGTACTTC. Its translation: CATSRLRGYEQYF. The rearrangement joins TRBV15 to TRBJ2-7; D perhaps matches TRBD1 (5 bases). Trimming took off 2 bases at V and 4 bases at J, with 9 bases between the two ends. Germline lookup yields CDR1 LNHNV and CDR2 YYDKDF (reference sequence). The CDR3 loop spans 13 amino acids.